This T cell receptor beta chain stems from a study of beta chain features in type 1 diabetes. Overall study results and limits: Type 1 diabetes patients showed a moderate but significant shortening of TCRB CDR3s in all four CD4+ subsets. A closer apparent resemblance between naive, central memory and Treg TCRB repertoires was seen in patients than in healthy donors.

The sequenced template was cDNA made from the entire isolated RNA. The data were produced by immunoSEQ multiplex PCR, yet TCRdb's version contains in-frame clones alone and is incomplete. The data contain 300,000 or so clones, roughly 8% of them seen just once; the ten biggest clones take up less than 0.45%. This clone was picked up a small number of times. Its matching antigen is unknown. Sorting with CD45RO/CCR7/CD25/CD127/CD95/CD27 yielded naive, central memory, regulatory and stem-like memory CD4+ cells. The J segment lost 5 bases and the V segment lost 4 bases, leaving 5 bases of the junction unmatched. CDR1 MNHEY and CDR2 SVGAGI come from the germline V gene. This CDR3 contains 14 residues.

The rearrangement links TRBV6-5 to TRBJ1-2; 9 nucleotides line up with TRBD1. This TCR came from a woman between 18 and 29 years old in good health. Sequencing used central memory CD4+ T cells from blood. The CDR3 coding sequence is TGTGCCAGCAGTTGGGACAGGGAGAGATATGGCTACACCTTC. This sequence encodes CASSWDRERYGYTF.